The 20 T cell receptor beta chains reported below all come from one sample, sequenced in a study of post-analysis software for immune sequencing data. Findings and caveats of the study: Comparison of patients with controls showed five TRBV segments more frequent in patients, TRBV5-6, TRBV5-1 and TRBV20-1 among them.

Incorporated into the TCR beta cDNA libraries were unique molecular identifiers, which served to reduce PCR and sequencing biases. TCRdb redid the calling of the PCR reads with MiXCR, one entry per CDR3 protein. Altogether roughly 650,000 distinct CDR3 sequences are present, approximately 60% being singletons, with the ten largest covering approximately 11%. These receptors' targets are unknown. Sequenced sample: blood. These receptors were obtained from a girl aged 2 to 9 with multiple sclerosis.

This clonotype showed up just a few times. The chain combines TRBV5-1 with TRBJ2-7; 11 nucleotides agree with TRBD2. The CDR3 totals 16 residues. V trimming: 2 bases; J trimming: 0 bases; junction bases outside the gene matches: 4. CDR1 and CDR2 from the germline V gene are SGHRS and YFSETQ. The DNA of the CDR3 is TGCGCCAGCAGCTTACTAGCGGGAGATCCCTCCTACGAGCAGTACTTC. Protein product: CASSLLAGDPSYEQYF.

The CDR3 DNA reads TGTGCCAGCAGCCACCGGGCAGGGGAAAGGGACAATGAGCAGTTCTTC. Its translation: CASSHRAGERDNEQFF. The chain is built from TRBV4-2 and TRBJ2-1; a weak D match, TRBD1 (6 bases). The CDR3 runs 16 residues. Germline values: CDR1 LGHNA, CDR2 YNFKEQ. Trimming cost V 3 bases and J 5 bases, with 17 bases left between them.

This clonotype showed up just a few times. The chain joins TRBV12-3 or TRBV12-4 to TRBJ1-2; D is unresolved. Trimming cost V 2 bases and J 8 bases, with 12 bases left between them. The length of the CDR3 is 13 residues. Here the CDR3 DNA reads TGTGCCAGCAGTTTATTCCAGGAGCGCGGCTACACCTTC. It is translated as CASSLFQERGYTF.

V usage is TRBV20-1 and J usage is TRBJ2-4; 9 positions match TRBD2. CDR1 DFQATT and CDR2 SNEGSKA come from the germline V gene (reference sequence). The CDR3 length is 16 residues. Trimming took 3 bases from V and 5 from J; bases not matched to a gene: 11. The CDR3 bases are TGCAGTGCTAGGGTAGCGGGAGCTAAGGTAGAAAACATTCAGTACTTC. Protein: CSARVAGAKVENIQYF.

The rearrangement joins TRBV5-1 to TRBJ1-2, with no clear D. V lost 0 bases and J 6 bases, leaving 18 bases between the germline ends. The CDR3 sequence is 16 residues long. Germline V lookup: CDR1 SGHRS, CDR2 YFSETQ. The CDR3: CASSLGDGNGVDGYTF. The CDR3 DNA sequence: TGCGCCAGCAGCTTGGGCGACGGGAACGGGGTGGATGGCTACACCTTC.

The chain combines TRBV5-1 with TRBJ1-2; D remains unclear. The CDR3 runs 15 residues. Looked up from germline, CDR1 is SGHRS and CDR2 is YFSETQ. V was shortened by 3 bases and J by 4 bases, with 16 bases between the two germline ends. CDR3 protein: CASSWEMREGYGYTF. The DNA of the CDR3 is TGCGCCAGCAGCTGGGAGATGCGGGAGGGCTATGGCTACACCTTC. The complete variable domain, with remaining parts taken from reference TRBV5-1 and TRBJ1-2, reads KAGVTQTPRYLIKTRGQQVTLSCSPISGHRSVSWYQQTPGQGLQFLFEYFSETQRNKGNFPGRFSGRQFSNSRSEMNVSTLELGDSALYLCASSWEMREGYGYTFGSGTRLTVV.

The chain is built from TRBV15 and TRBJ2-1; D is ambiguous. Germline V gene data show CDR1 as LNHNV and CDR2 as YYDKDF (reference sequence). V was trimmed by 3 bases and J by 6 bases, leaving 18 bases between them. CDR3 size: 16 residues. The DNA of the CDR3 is TGTGCCACCAGCAGCGCTCCTGGATGGTTGGGCAATGAGCAGTTCTTC. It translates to CATSSAPGWLGNEQFF.

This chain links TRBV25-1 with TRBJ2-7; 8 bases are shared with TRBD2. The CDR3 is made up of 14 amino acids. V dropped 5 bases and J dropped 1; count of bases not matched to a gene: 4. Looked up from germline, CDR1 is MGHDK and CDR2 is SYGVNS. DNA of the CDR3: TGTGCCAGCAGTCCGACGGGGGGGTCCTACGAGCAGTACTTC. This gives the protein CASSPTGGSYEQYF.

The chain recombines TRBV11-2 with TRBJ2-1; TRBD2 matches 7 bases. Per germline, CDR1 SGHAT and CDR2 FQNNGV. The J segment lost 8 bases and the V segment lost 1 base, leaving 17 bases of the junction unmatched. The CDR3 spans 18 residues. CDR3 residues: CASSLAPGTSVNRDEQFF. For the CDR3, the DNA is TGTGCCAGCAGCTTAGCCCCTGGAACTAGCGTGAATAGGGATGAGCAGTTCTTC.

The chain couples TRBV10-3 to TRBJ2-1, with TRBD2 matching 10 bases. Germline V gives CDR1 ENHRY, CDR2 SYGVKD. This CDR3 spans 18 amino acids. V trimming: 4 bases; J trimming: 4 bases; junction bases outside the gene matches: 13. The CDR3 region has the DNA TGTGCCATCAGTGTATCTACTAGCGGGGCCAGTGGGTACAATGAGCAGTTCTTC. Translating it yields CAISVSTSGASGYNEQFF.

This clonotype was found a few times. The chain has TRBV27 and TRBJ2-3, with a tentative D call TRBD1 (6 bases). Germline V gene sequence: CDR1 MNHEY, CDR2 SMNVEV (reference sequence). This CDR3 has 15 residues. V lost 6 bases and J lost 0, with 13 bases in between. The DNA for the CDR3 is TGTGCCAGCAGCCAGAGGACAGTCAGCACAGATACGCAGTATTTT. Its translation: CASSQRTVSTDTQYF.

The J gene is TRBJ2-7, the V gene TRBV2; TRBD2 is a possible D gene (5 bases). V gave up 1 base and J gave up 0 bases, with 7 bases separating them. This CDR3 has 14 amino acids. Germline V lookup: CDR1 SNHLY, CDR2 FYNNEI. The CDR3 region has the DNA TGTGCCAGCAGTGAAGGGCGGGCCTCCTACGAGCAGTACTTC. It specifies CASSEGRASYEQYF. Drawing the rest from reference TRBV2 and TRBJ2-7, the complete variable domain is EPEVTQTPSHQVTQMGQEVILRCVPISNHLYFYWYRQILGQKVEFLVSFYNNEISEKSEIFDDQFSVERPDGSNFTLKIRSTKLEDSAMYFCASSEGRASYEQYFGPGTRLTVT.

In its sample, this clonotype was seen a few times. CDR3 sequence (DNA): TGTGCCAGCAGCTTTCAAATATCAACTCATATCGGAACCGAAGAGACCCAGTACTTC. It encodes CASSFQISTHIGTEETQYF. The V call is TRBV7-9, the J call TRBJ2-5, with D unresolved. The V gene's germline CDR1 is SEHNR and CDR2 FQNEAQ (reference sequence). V was cut by 3 bases and J by 3 bases, with 26 bases left in between. The CDR3 totals 19 residues.

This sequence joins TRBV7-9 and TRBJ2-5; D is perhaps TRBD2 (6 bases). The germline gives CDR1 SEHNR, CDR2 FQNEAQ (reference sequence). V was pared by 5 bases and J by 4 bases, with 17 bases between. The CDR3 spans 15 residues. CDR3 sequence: CASSETSGVGETQYF. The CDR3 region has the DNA TGTGCCAGCAGCGAGACCTCGGGGGTTGGAGAGACCCAGTACTTC.

CDR3 DNA: TGTGCCAGCAGAGGCCAGGCGACGGGGGATGAGCAGTTCTTC. It specifies CASRGQATGDEQFF. The genes are TRBV6-6 and TRBJ2-1; a weak D match, TRBD2 (6 bases). The CDR3 is 14 residues long. Per germline, CDR1 MNHNY and CDR2 SVGAGI (reference sequence). The V end lost 6 bases, the J end lost 8 bases, and 17 bases lay between the germline ends.

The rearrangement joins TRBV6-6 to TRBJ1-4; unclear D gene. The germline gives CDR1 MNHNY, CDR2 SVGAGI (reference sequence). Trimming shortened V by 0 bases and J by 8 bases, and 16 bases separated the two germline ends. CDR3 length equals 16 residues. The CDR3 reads CASSYSVGQLREKLFF. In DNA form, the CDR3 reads TGTGCCAGCAGTTACTCGGTTGGCCAGCTTAGGGAAAAACTGTTTTTT.

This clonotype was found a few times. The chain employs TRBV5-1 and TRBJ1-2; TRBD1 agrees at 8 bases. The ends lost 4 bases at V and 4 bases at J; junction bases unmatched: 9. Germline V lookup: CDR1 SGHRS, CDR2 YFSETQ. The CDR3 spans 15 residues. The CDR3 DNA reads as TGCGCCAGCAGCCCGGGGGGACAGGCCTTCTATGGCTACACCTTC. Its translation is CASSPGGQAFYGYTF. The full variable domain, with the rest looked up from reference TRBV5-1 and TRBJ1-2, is KAGVTQTPRYLIKTRGQQVTLSCSPISGHRSVSWYQQTPGQGLQFLFEYFSETQRNKGNFPGRFSGRQFSNSRSEMNVSTLELGDSALYLCASSPGGQAFYGYTFGSGTRLTVV.

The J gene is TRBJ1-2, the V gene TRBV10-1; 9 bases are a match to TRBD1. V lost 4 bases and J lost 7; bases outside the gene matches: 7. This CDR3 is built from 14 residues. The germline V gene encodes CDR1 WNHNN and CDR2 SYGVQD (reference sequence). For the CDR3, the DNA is TGCGCCAGCAGTGCGGGACAGGGCAGTGGTGGCTACACCTTC. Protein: CASSAGQGSGGYTF.

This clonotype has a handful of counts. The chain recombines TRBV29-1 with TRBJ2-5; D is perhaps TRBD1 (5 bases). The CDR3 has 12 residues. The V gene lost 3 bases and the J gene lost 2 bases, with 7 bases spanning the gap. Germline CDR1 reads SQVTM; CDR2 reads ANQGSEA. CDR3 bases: TGCAGCGTTGAGTCAGGGCAAGAGACCCAGTACTTC. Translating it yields CSVESGQETQYF.

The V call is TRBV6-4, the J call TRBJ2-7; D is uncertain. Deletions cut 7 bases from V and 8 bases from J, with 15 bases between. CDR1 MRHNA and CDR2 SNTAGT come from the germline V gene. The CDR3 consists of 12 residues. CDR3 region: CASTPPGSQQYF. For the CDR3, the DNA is TGTGCCAGCACTCCCCCAGGATCTCAGCAGTACTTC.